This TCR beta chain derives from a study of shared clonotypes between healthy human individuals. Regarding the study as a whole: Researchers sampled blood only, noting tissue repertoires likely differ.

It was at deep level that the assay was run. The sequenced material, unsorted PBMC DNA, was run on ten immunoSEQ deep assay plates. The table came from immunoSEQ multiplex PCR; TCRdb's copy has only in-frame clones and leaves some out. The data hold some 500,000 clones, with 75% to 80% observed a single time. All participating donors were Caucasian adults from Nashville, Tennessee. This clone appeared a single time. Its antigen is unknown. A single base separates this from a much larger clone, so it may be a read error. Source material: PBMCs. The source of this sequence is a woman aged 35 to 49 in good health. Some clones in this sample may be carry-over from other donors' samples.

CDR3 nucleotide sequence: TGTGCCAGTGCAACAGCTGCAACTAATGAAAAACTGCTTTTT. This gives the protein CASATAATNEKLLF. The chain links TRBV19 to TRBJ1-4; no firm D call. The CDR3 length is 14 residues. Germline V lookup: CDR1 LNHDA, CDR2 SQIVND (reference sequence).